This paragraph reports one T cell receptor beta chain. This CDR3 region has 15 residues. Trimming pared 2 bases from V and 5 bases from J, leaving 15 bases between. Germline CDR1 MNHEY, CDR2 SMNVEV (reference sequence). The method was immunoSEQ multiplex PCR; TCRdb's version includes in-frame clones alone and lacks a portion of them. The sample has roughly 120,000 clones, approximately 90% seen once; the top ten hold roughly 18%. The sample is drawn from a study of control samples from healthy donors and cancer patients. The sequence was obtained from a woman in her forties or fifties in good health. Sequencing was carried out using blood. V usage is TRBV27 and J usage is TRBJ2-5, with D perhaps matching TRBD2 (7 bases). This CDR3 is CASSLPLQGGETQYF. In nucleotides, the CDR3 is TGTGCCAGCAGTTTACCGTTACAGGGAGGGGAGACCCAGTACTTC.